This is a list of T cell receptor beta chains from one sample in a study of cytomegalovirus exposure and HLA in healthy donors. Using immunoSEQ multiplex PCR, the repertoire was profiled, and TCRdb retains in-frame clones only, with some absent. The sample includes 200,000 to 250,000 clones, approximately 78% of them seen just once. Sequenced material: PBMCs. The receptor source for this set is a woman in her 40s in good health and CMV-seronegative. Both conserved end residues are part of each CDR3. A D gene is named only where the DNA matches it firmly. Clone size appears in some rows only: once, few, many, or a class for an expanded clone.

D gene	V gene	clone size	J gene	CDR3 DNA	CDR3 protein
TRBD1	TRBV7-9	-	TRBJ1-2	TGTGCCAGCAGCTTAAAGTTAGGGGGCGCCTATGGCTACACCTTC	CASSLKLGGAYGYTF
-	TRBV5-4	-	TRBJ1-1	TGTGCCAGCAGCCCGCCGGGGGATGACACTGAAGCTTTCTTT	CASSPPGDDTEAFF
TRBD2	TRBV6-5	-	TRBJ2-1	TGTGCCAGCAGTTACCTAGCGGCCAATGAGCAGTTCTTC	CASSYLAANEQFF
TRBD1	TRBV25-1	-	TRBJ1-3	TGTGCCAGCAGTGAGCTTACGGGACAGAGGAGAAACACCATATATTTT	CASSELTGQRRNTIYF
-	TRBV7-8	-	TRBJ1-2	TGTGCCAGCAGCTTAGAGCCCCGGGGGGCGTATGGCTACACCTTC	CASSLEPRGAYGYTF
-	TRBV27	-	TRBJ1-2	TGTGCCAGCAGTTTTACCGCAGGGCTGAACTATGGCTACACCTTC	CASSFTAGLNYGYTF
TRBD1	TRBV29-1	-	TRBJ2-7	TGCAGCGTTGAACGACAGGGCTCCTACGAGCAGTACTTC	CSVERQGSYEQYF
-	TRBV9	-	TRBJ2-1	TGTGCCAGCAGCGTAGTCCCAGGGAGGAATGAGCAGTTCTTC	CASSVVPGRNEQFF
-	TRBV27	few	TRBJ1-5	TGTGCCAGCAGCTACTCCCATAGCAATCAGCCCCAGCATTTT	CASSYSHSNQPQHF
TRBD1	TRBV2	-	TRBJ1-1	TGTGCCAGCAGGCGGACAGGAATGAACACTGAAGCTTTCTTT	CASRRTGMNTEAFF
TRBD2	TRBV2	-	TRBJ2-1	TGTGCCGGAAGACTAGCGGGAGGGCCGAGTCGTGAGCAGTTCTTC	CAGRLAGGPSREQFF
-	TRBV4-1	few	TRBJ1-4	TGCGCCAGCAGCCAATCAACCCGGGACACGGGTAGGGAAAAACTGTTTTTT	CASSQSTRDTGREKLFF
-	TRBV6-5	few	TRBJ2-2	TGTGCCAGCAGCGACAGATTGAACACCGGGGAGCTGTTTTTT	CASSDRLNTGELFF
TRBD1	TRBV2	few	TRBJ2-2	TGTGCCAGCAGTTACTTTGGGACAGCCGGGGAGCTGTTTTTT	CASSYFGTAGELFF
TRBD2	TRBV28	-	TRBJ2-5	TGTGCCAGCAGTTTAGCGGGAGGCCGCAAGGGGGACCAGTACTTC	CASSLAGGRKGDQYF
-	TRBV27	-	TRBJ1-2	TGTGCCACTAAGTCACGAAATAACTATGGCTACACCTTC	CATKSRNNYGYTF
TRBD1	TRBV27	few	TRBJ1-5	TGTGCCAGCAGTTGGACAGGGGGCTTCAGTCAGCCCCAGCATTTT	CASSWTGGFSQPQHF
-	TRBV6-6	-	TRBJ1-1	TGTGCCAGCAGTTACTCGGGGGGGTTAGAAGCTTTCTTT	CASSYSGGLEAFF
-	TRBV6-5	few	TRBJ1-1	TGTGCCAGCAGCTCTGGGCCTCCCGACACTGAAGCTTTCTTT	CASSSGPPDTEAFF
TRBD1	TRBV27	-	TRBJ2-7	TGTGCCAGCAGTTCCGGGACAGGGCTCTACGAGCAGTACTTC	CASSSGTGLYEQYF
-	TRBV9	once	TRBJ2-5	TGTGCCAGCAGCCCCAATGAAGCAGGGCGCACGGAGACCCAGTACTTC	CASSPNEAGRTETQYF
TRBD1	TRBV15	-	TRBJ1-1	TGTGCCACCAGCAGTTATACAGGGGAAGGGGGTAACACTGAAGCTTTCTTT	CATSSYTGEGGNTEAFF
-	TRBV10-2	-	TRBJ1-2	TGCGCCAGCAGTGAGTCTGGAGGGGCAGAGATCTATGGCTACACCTTC	CASSESGGAEIYGYTF
-	TRBV18	few	TRBJ2-4	TGTGCCAGCTCACAAACCAACGGGGTAGCCAAAAACATTCAGTACTTC	CASSQTNGVAKNIQYF
-	TRBV7-8	-	TRBJ2-4	TGTGCCAGCAGCTTATATGTCCGGGACATTCAGTACTTC	CASSLYVRDIQYF
TRBD2	TRBV5-1	-	TRBJ2-2	TGCGCCAGCAGCTTGGCTTCGGGACTAGCGGGAGTACCTGGGGAGCTGTTTTTT	CASSLASGLAGVPGELFF
-	TRBV27	-	TRBJ2-5	TGTGCCAGCAGACAGAGACAGGCCACCCAAGAGACCCAGTACTTC	CASRQRQATQETQYF
-	TRBV6-5	-	TRBJ2-1	TGTGCCAGCAGCCCTAGCTCCTACAATGAGCAGTTCTTC	CASSPSSYNEQFF
-	TRBV6-5	-	TRBJ2-7	TGTGCCAGCAGCCCCGACAAGGCATCCTACGAGCAGTACTTC	CASSPDKASYEQYF
TRBD1	TRBV5-1	-	TRBJ2-7	TGCGCCAGCAGCTTTTCAGCCCATGGGGACAGCCGGGAGCAGTACTTC	CASSFSAHGDSREQYF
TRBD2	TRBV4-1	-	TRBJ2-1	TGCGCCAGCAGCCAAGTCTTCCCCGGGACTAGCGGAACCGTCTTC	CASSQVFPGTSGTVF
TRBD2	TRBV7-2	-	TRBJ2-7	TGTGCCAGCAGCCAAGGATGGCTAGCGGGGCGAGAGGGCGAGCAGTACTTC	CASSQGWLAGREGEQYF
-	TRBV7-8	-	TRBJ1-2	TGTGCCAGCAAAAATCGGGGTTCCTATGGCTACACCTTC	CASKNRGSYGYTF
-	TRBV11-2	-	TRBJ1-1	TGTGCCAGCAGCATCGGAGTGGTGGGCACTGAAGCTTTCTTT	CASSIGVVGTEAFF
-	TRBV7-2	-	TRBJ1-2	TGTGCCAGCAGCTTAGGACAGTACTATGGCTACACCTTC	CASSLGQYYGYTF
-	TRBV19	-	TRBJ2-7	TGTGCCAGTAGTATAGGACAAAGCTACGAGCAGTACTTC	CASSIGQSYEQYF
TRBD2	TRBV18	-	TRBJ2-2	TGTGCCAGCTCACCACCATCAACTAGCGGGGGGATCGGGGAGCTGTTTTTT	CASSPPSTSGGIGELFF
TRBD1	TRBV5-4	-	TRBJ1-2	TGTGCCAGCAGCTTGCCAGGGGGCCGGTATGGCTACACCTTC	CASSLPGGRYGYTF
TRBD1	TRBV7-3	-	TRBJ2-2	TGTGCCAGCAGCGAACAGGGGGCCGGGGAGCTGTTTTTT	CASSEQGAGELFF
-	TRBV18	-	TRBJ1-5	TGTGCCAGCTCACCACCTCAGAAAAATAGCAATCAGCCCCAGCATTTT	CASSPPQKNSNQPQHF
-	TRBV29-1	-	TRBJ2-1	TGCAGCGCCCGGGGTGTGAACTACAATGAGCAGTTCTTC	CSARGVNYNEQFF
-	TRBV27	few	TRBJ1-1	TGTGCCAGCAGGCAGGGATACACTGAAGCTTTCTTT	CASRQGYTEAFF
TRBD1	TRBV11-2	-	TRBJ1-4	TGTGCCAGCAGCAGGGACAGATCAAGCGAAAAACTGTTTTTT	CASSRDRSSEKLFF
-	TRBV12-5	-	TRBJ2-3	TGTGCTAGTGGTTCGTCCGGGGAACTAGATACGCAGTATTTT	CASGSSGELDTQYF
TRBD2	TRBV7-3	-	TRBJ2-1	TGTGCCAGCAGCTATAGCGGGCCCAATGAGCAGTTCTTC	CASSYSGPNEQFF
-	TRBV10-3	-	TRBJ2-7	TGTGCCATCAGTGAGTCGCTAGCCCACTACGAGCAGTACTTC	CAISESLAHYEQYF
-	TRBV6-6	-	TRBJ2-7	TGTGCCAGCAGTATTGGGGGGTACGAGCAGTACTTC	CASSIGGYEQYF